This entry lists 5 T cell receptor beta chains sequenced from one sample in a study of identical twins. TCRdb reanalysed the 5' RACE reads using MiXCR and keeps one entry per CDR3 protein. The data hold hundreds of thousands of distinct CDR3 sequences, with roughly 8% observed a single time. These data are also associated with another study on yellow fever vaccine responses in identical twins.

Sequencing was performed on PBMCs. The receptors come from a woman younger than 35 in good health.

The CDR3 protein is CASSVGDGTSPWEQFF. CDR3 DNA sequence: TGTGCCAGCAGCGTAGGTGACGGGACTAGCCCGTGGGAGCAGTTCTTC. The chain employs TRBV9 and TRBJ2-1, with 9 bases aligning to TRBD2. The CDR3 length is 16 residues. Germline CDR1 reads SGDLS; CDR2 reads YYNGEE. V dropped 0 bases and J dropped 10; count of bases not matched to a gene: 11.

This clonotype turned up a few times. The chain links TRBV20-1 to TRBJ1-5; no clear D. The germline V gene has CDR1 DFQATT and CDR2 SNEGSKA (reference sequence). CDR3 length: 15 amino acids. V gave up 6 bases and J gave up 2 bases, with 17 bases separating them. The CDR3 bases are TGCAGTGCGTTATATCGGGGATCCGGCAATCAGCCCCAGCATTTT. Translated: CSALYRGSGNQPQHF.

The chain employs TRBV5-1 and TRBJ1-2; D is possibly TRBD1 (5 bases). Trimming cost V 5 bases and J 0 bases, with 11 bases left between them. Germline V lookup: CDR1 SGHRS, CDR2 YFSETQ. This CDR3 spans 14 amino acids. Written as DNA, the CDR3 is TGCGCCAGCAGAGGGGACCTTTCTAACTATGGCTACACCTTC. Translated, it gives CASRGDLSNYGYTF.

This clonotype has a count of ten or more. The chain has TRBV24-1 and TRBJ2-3; the D gene is possibly TRBD2 (5 bases). CDR1 and CDR2 from the germline V gene are KGHDR and SFDVKD. The CDR3 contains 16 residues. Between the trimmed V and J ends, which lost 5 bases and 5 bases, there was a span of 19 bases. CDR3 sequence: CATSGPSNGPGDTQYF. CDR3 DNA: TGTGCCACCAGTGGTCCTAGCAACGGTCCAGGAGATACGCAGTATTTT.

The rearrangement links TRBV7-9 to TRBJ2-7, with D perhaps being TRBD1 or TRBD2 (5 bases each). V was clipped by 10 bases and J by 3 bases, with 16 bases between them. CDR1 is SEHNR and CDR2 is FQNEAQ in the germline V gene (reference sequence). The CDR3 covers 13 residues. CDR3 nucleotide sequence: TGTGCCACCCGACAAGAGGGGAACTACGAGCAGTACTTC. Protein sequence: CATRQEGNYEQYF.